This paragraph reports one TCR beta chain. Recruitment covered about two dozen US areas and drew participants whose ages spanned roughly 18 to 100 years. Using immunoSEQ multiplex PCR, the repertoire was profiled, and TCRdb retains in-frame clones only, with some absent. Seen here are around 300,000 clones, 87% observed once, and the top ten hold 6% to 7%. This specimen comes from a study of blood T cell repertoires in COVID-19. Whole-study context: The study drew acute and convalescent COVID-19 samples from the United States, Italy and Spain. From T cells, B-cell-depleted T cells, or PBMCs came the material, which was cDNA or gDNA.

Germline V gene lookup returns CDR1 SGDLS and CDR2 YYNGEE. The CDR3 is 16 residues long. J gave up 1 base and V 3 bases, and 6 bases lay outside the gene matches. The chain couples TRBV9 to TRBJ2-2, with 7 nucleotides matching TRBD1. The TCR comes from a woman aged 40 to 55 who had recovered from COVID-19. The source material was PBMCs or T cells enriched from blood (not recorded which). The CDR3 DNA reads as TGTGCCAGCAGCGCGTTCCGGGACAGGAACACCGGGGAGCTGTTTTTT. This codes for CASSAFRDRNTGELFF.